A selection of T cell receptor beta chains follows, all from one sample in a study of PD-1 and CTLA-4 blockade in melanoma. The table came from immunoSEQ multiplex PCR; TCRdb's copy has only in-frame clones and leaves some out. In the table there are under 40,000 clones, less than 90% of which are singletons. The specimen was CD8+ T cells from peripheral blood, collected from a patient given anti-PD-1 treatment. These receptors all stem from a human donor with melanoma. Both conserved end residues are part of each CDR3. D genes are given only for firm matches. Not all rows give a size; the values are once, few, many and, for expanded clones, a class.

clone_size	v_call	j_call	d_call	cdr3_aa	cdr3_nt
-	TRBV10-3	TRBJ1-1	-	CAALTSMNTEAFF	TGTGCCGCCCTGACATCCATGAACACTGAAGCTTTCTTT
-	TRBV15	TRBJ2-1	-	CATSRDAPGGATDNEQFF	TGTGCCACCAGCAGAGATGCCCCTGGGGGGGCGACGGACAATGAGCAGTTCTTC
-	TRBV18	TRBJ1-2	TRBD1	CASSPGTAYGYTF	TGTGCCAGCTCACCCGGGACAGCCTATGGCTACACCTTC
-	TRBV7-3	TRBJ1-5	-	CASSRTPDYYQPQHF	TGTGCCAGCAGCAGGACACCGGATTACTATCAGCCCCAGCATTTT
-	TRBV13	TRBJ1-2	TRBD1	CASSSGTGALYGYTF	TGTGCCAGCAGCTCTGGGACAGGGGCCCTTTATGGCTACACCTTC
-	TRBV12-3/TRBV12-4	TRBJ1-5	-	CASSLGNQPQHF	TGTGCCAGCAGTTTGGGGAATCAGCCCCAGCATTTT
-	TRBV27	TRBJ2-2	-	CASSQLSGTNTGELFF	TGTGCCAGCAGCCAACTCTCGGGGACGAACACCGGGGAGCTGTTTTTT
-	TRBV9	TRBJ1-1	-	CASSASLEAGNTEAFF	TGTGCCAGCAGCGCTTCCTTGGAGGCGGGGAACACTGAAGCTTTCTTT
-	TRBV9	TRBJ2-7	-	CASSTSDGYEQYF	TGTGCCAGCAGCACCTCGGACGGCTACGAGCAGTACTTC
-	TRBV6-2/TRBV6-3	TRBJ2-7	TRBD1	CASTPQDRSRDEQYF	TGTGCCAGCACCCCCCAGGACAGGTCAAGGGACGAGCAGTACTTC
once	TRBV4-2	TRBJ1-2	-	CASSQDLAGHYGYTF	TGTGCCAGCAGCCAAGATCTTGCGGGTCACTATGGCTACACCTTC
-	TRBV4-3	TRBJ1-1	-	CASSQALPFSGGRGTEAFF	TGCGCCAGCAGCCAAGCACTCCCTTTTTCCGGGGGCAGAGGCACTGAAGCTTTCTTT
-	TRBV14	TRBJ2-2	-	CASQRQNTGELFF	TGTGCCAGCCAACGGCAGAACACCGGGGAGCTGTTTTTT
-	TRBV6-5	TRBJ2-1	TRBD2	CASSLGTSVEQFF	TGTGCCAGCAGTTTGGGGACTAGTGTTGAGCAGTTCTTC
-	TRBV11-3	TRBJ2-3	TRBD2	CASSLGTSPGGDTQYF	TGTGCCAGCAGCTTAGGCACCTCCCCGGGGGGAGATACGCAGTATTTT
once	TRBV3-1/TRBV3-2	TRBJ1-2	-	CASSQDSLASLANYGYTF	TGTGCCAGCAGCCAAGATTCGCTAGCTTCTTTAGCTAACTATGGCTACACCTTC
-	TRBV6-5	TRBJ2-5	-	CASSYGWDQETQYF	TGTGCCAGCAGTTATGGGTGGGACCAAGAGACCCAGTACTTC
-	TRBV19	TRBJ1-5	-	CASSIENNQPQHF	TGTGCCAGTAGTATAGAAAACAATCAGCCCCAGCATTTT
few	TRBV6-4	TRBJ1-5	TRBD1	CASSETGGGNQPQHF	TGTGCCAGCAGTGAAACAGGGGGCGGCAATCAGCCCCAGCATTTT
-	TRBV3-1/TRBV3-2	TRBJ2-1	-	CASSQDGTSYNEQFF	TGTGCCAGCAGCCAAGATGGGACCTCCTACAATGAGCAGTTCTTC
-	TRBV25-1	TRBJ1-2	-	CASSSRDTPLMDGYTF	TGTGCCAGCAGTAGCCGGGACACACCGCTAATGGATGGCTACACCTTC
-	TRBV28	TRBJ2-7	TRBD2	CASIPTSGGNSYEQYF	TGTGCCAGCATCCCTACTAGCGGGGGGAACTCCTACGAGCAGTACTTC
-	TRBV5-5	TRBJ2-7	-	CASSFFRGPDYEQYF	TGTGCCAGCAGCTTCTTCCGGGGTCCGGACTACGAGCAGTACTTC
-	TRBV10-3	TRBJ1-1	-	CAISVGLNTEAFF	TGTGCCATCAGTGTGGGTTTGAACACTGAAGCTTTCTTT
-	TRBV5-1	TRBJ1-1	-	CASSPLQGPAGAEAFF	TGCGCCAGCAGTCCTCTTCAGGGGCCCGCGGGGGCTGAAGCTTTCTTT
-	TRBV10-1	TRBJ2-7	TRBD2	CASRGLAGVGEQYF	TGCGCCAGCAGGGGACTAGCGGGGGTAGGCGAGCAGTACTTC
-	TRBV12-3/TRBV12-4	TRBJ2-7	-	CASSLDAYEQYF	TGTGCCAGCAGTTTAGATGCCTACGAGCAGTACTTC
-	TRBV2	TRBJ2-7	-	CASSEGQGGYEQYF	TGTGCCAGCAGTGAAGGCCAGGGGGGCTACGAGCAGTACTTC